The 22 T cell receptor beta chains listed next were all sequenced from one sample in a study of monozygotic twins with inflammatory bowel disease. TCRdb re-called the 5' RACE reads and shows each CDR3 protein once, DNA omitted. In all, the sample yields approximately 200,000 distinct CDR3 sequences. Source material: blood. The source of these receptors is a human donor with ulcerative colitis or Crohn's disease, or a healthy co-twin of an affected twin (not recorded which).

V and J are TRBV20-1 and TRBJ2-5; TCRdb lists TRBD2, though no DNA is available to test this call. Germline loops: CDR1 DFQATT, CDR2 SNEGSKA (reference sequence). This CDR3 comprises 15 residues. The CDR3 region is CSATSDSGVQETQYF.

The chain combines TRBV5-6 with TRBJ2-3; the TCRdb D gene call, TRBD2, has no DNA to confirm it. The CDR3 is 13 amino acids. CDR1 is SGHDT and CDR2 is YYEEEE in the germline V gene. This CDR3 is CASSHLALGTQYF.

CDR3 protein: CASTVQPSNTGELFF. The chain recombines TRBV5-1 with TRBJ2-2. The CDR3 spans 15 residues. Germline CDR1 and CDR2: SGHRS and YFSETQ.

Here the CDR3 reads CSASPGLGIDTQYF. The rearrangement uses TRBV20-1 and TRBJ2-3; with no DNA, the TCRdb D assignment of TRBD2 cannot be verified. This CDR3 has 14 residues. Germline V gene sequence: CDR1 DFQATT, CDR2 SNEGSKA (reference sequence).

The gene calls are TRBV5-6 and TRBJ1-2; the D call of TRBD1 rests on TCRdb alone, since no DNA is present to check it. The germline V gene encodes CDR1 SGHDT and CDR2 YYEEEE. The CDR3 is 17 amino acids. CDR3 protein: CASSSTAGGQGLYGYTF.

The CDR3 here is CASSFYQGAGEKLFF. The chain couples TRBV7-9 to TRBJ1-4; TCRdb lists TRBD1, though no DNA is available to test this call. The germline CDR1 and CDR2 sequences are SEHNR and FQNEAQ (reference sequence). The CDR3 totals 15 residues. The complete variable domain, with remaining parts taken from reference TRBV7-9 and TRBJ1-4, reads DTGVSQNPRHKITKRGQNVTFRCDPISEHNRLYWYRQTLGQGPEFLTYFQNEAQLEKSRLLSDRFSAERPKGSFSTLEIQRTEQGDSAMYLCASSFYQGAGEKLFFGSGTQLSVL.

This chain connects TRBV7-3 to TRBJ2-1; TCRdb selects TRBD2, and the lack of DNA leaves this call unchecked. There are 15 residues in the CDR3. Germline-derived CDR1 and CDR2 are SGHTA and FQGTGA. The CDR3 sequence: CASSSRIAGYNEQFF.

The rearrangement joins TRBV5-1 to TRBJ2-1; with no DNA, the TCRdb D assignment of TRBD1 cannot be verified. Germline lookup yields CDR1 SGHRS and CDR2 YFSETQ. The CDR3 totals 15 residues. This chain's CDR3 is CASSPPRDNYNEQFF.

The chain carries TRBV19 and TRBJ1-2. Germline V gene data show CDR1 as LNHDA and CDR2 as SQIVND (reference sequence). The CDR3 sequence is 14 residues long. The chain's CDR3 is CASSMGLRDPGYTF.

This chain links TRBV20-1 with TRBJ2-1; TCRdb's D call of TRBD2 is untestable without DNA. The CDR3 extends over 14 amino acids. The germline gives CDR1 DFQATT, CDR2 SNEGSKA (reference sequence). CDR3 residues: CSATAGGHLNEQFF.

The chain joins TRBV11-2 to TRBJ1-2. Germline V lookup: CDR1 SGHAT, CDR2 FQNNGV. The CDR3 spans 13 residues. CDR3: CASSLDRRHGYTF.

The rearrangement joins TRBV24-1 to TRBJ1-5. In germline, CDR1 is KGHDR, CDR2 SFDVKD. CDR3 size: 17 residues. CDR3 region: CATSDLQIRLLSQPQHF.

This sequence joins TRBV12-3 or TRBV12-4 and TRBJ1-1. The CDR3 is 14 residues long. CDR3 sequence reads: CASSFRRGRTEAFF.

This rearrangement joins TRBV7-8 to TRBJ2-1; TCRdb gives TRBD1 as the D gene, but with no DNA this cannot be confirmed. Germline CDR1 is SGHVS and CDR2 is FQNEAQ. The CDR3 spans 16 residues. The chain's CDR3 is CASSLSGTGVLGGQFF.

The chain combines TRBV4-1 with TRBJ1-1; no DNA is available, so the TRBD1 call from TCRdb remains unchecked. The CDR3 sequence is 14 residues long. The germline V gene has CDR1 MGHRA and CDR2 YSYEKL. The CDR3 sequence is CASSQTQGNTEAFF.

The chain links TRBV7-9 to TRBJ1-4. The CDR3 has 13 amino acids. CDR1 SEHNR and CDR2 FQNEAQ come from the germline V gene (reference sequence). CDR3 amino acids: CASSLMEGEKLFF.

This chain links TRBV10-3 with TRBJ2-7; TCRdb's assignment of TRBD2 cannot be checked, as there is no DNA. CDR3 length: 16 amino acids. Per the germline V gene, CDR1 is ENHRY and CDR2 is SYGVKD. This CDR3 is CAISESSSGGVYEQYF.

The chain combines TRBV5-1 with TRBJ2-7; the D call from TCRdb, TRBD1, cannot be confirmed without DNA. Per the germline V gene, CDR1 is SGHRS and CDR2 is YFSETQ. The CDR3 consists of 15 residues. The chain's CDR3 is CASSPTPGEPNEQYF.

This chain joins TRBV7-9 and TRBJ2-1; TCRdb picks TRBD1, but there is no DNA to check that call. Germline CDR1 reads SEHNR; CDR2 reads FQNEAQ (reference sequence). CDR3 length: 13 amino acids. CDR3 protein: CASSARDRNEQFF.

The chain links TRBV18 to TRBJ2-3; TCRdb's assignment of TRBD2 cannot be checked, as there is no DNA. CDR1 is KGHSH, CDR2 LQKENI, per germline. The CDR3 runs 16 residues. The CDR3 reads CASSPNTRVGADTQYF. Complete variable domain (other parts from reference TRBV18 and TRBJ2-3): NAGVMQNPRHLVRRRGQEARLRCSPMKGHSHVYWYRQLPEEGLKFMVYLQKENIIDESGMPKERFSAEFPKEGPSILRIQQVVRGDSAAYFCASSPNTRVGADTQYFGPGTRLTVL.

The rearrangement links TRBV4-2 to TRBJ1-5. Per the germline V gene, CDR1 is LGHNA and CDR2 is YNFKEQ. The CDR3 has 13 residues. CDR3 sequence reads: CASSQQEYQPQHF.

The chain employs TRBV12-3 or TRBV12-4 and TRBJ1-1; TCRdb proposes TRBD1, but this gene call is untestable without DNA. The CDR3 has 14 amino acids. CDR3 loop: CASTPLTGITEAFF.